This is a list of T cell receptor beta chains from one sample in a study of beta chain features in type 1 diabetes. The table came from immunoSEQ multiplex PCR; TCRdb's copy has only in-frame clones and leaves some out. Here the sample spans some 200,000 clones, roughly a tenth being singletons. The sample taken for sequencing was central memory CD4+ T cells from blood. The origin of the receptors is a man between 18 and 35 years old in good health. Both conserved end residues are part of each CDR3. D genes are given only for firm matches. Clone size is given for some rows only: seen once, a few or many times, or a class if the clone is expanded.

j_call d_call clone_size v_call cdr3_nt cdr3_aa
TRBJ2-1 - - TRBV29-1 TGCAGCGTTGGGCTAGGGGGGGCCTACAATGAGCAGTTCTTC CSVGLGGAYNEQFF
TRBJ2-3 - few TRBV7-3 TGTGCCAGCAGCTCCCGCGTACGGGATACGCAGTATTTT CASSSRVRDTQYF
TRBJ1-1 - - TRBV18 TGTGCCACCTCTAACCCGGGCCAAGTGAACACTGAAGCTTTCTTT CATSNPGQVNTEAFF
TRBJ2-1 TRBD1 few TRBV10-3 TGTGCCATCAGCCTACAGGGGAATGAGCAGTTCTTC CAISLQGNEQFF
TRBJ1-5 - few TRBV5-6 TGTGCCAGCAGCCTGGGACACCCGGGGGAAAATCAGCCCCAGCATTTT CASSLGHPGENQPQHF
TRBJ2-7 - - TRBV9 TGTGCCAGCAGCCCACGCCCGGCGGGCGGCTACGAGCAGTACTTC CASSPRPAGGYEQYF
TRBJ1-1 - - TRBV28 TGTGCCAGCAGTCCCGGGACAACGAACACTGAAGCTTTCTTT CASSPGTTNTEAFF
TRBJ2-2 - - TRBV25-1 TGTGCCAGCACCAGAGGGGGGTTCAACACCGGGGAGCTGTTTTTT CASTRGGFNTGELFF
TRBJ2-6 TRBD1 - TRBV19 TGTGCCAGTAGTATCACAGGGGGCGCTGGGGCCAACGTCCTGACTTTC CASSITGGAGANVLTF
TRBJ2-3 - few TRBV27 TGTGCCAGCAGTTGGGACGGTTCTGGGACGCAGTATTTT CASSWDGSGTQYF
TRBJ2-5 TRBD1 many TRBV10-3 TGTGCCATCAGTGAGGTCAGGGGGCAAGAGACCCAGTACTTC CAISEVRGQETQYF
TRBJ1-4 - few TRBV30 TGTGCCTGCCGCAGGGGTGAAAAACTGTTTTTT CACRRGEKLFF
TRBJ2-5 TRBD1 - TRBV7-3 TGTGCCAGCAGCCCCAGGACAGGGGAGGGAGAGACCCAGTACTTC CASSPRTGEGETQYF
TRBJ1-1 - - TRBV10-3 TGTGCCATCAGTGGATACGGGTTGGTCACTGAAGCTTTCTTT CAISGYGLVTEAFF
TRBJ2-6 - - TRBV29-1 TGCAGCGCACGAGGGACTGGCGGCTCTGGGGCCAACGTCCTGACTTTC CSARGTGGSGANVLTF
TRBJ2-3 - - TRBV30 TGTGCCTGGAACCGACTCGGTGAAACGCAGTATTTT CAWNRLGETQYF
TRBJ1-4 TRBD1 - TRBV4-1 TGCGCCAGCAGCCGGACAGGGGGTTCTAATGAAAAACTGTTTTTT CASSRTGGSNEKLFF
TRBJ2-1 TRBD1 - TRBV29-1 TGCAGCGTGGGCTGGGACAGAGCTCGGAATGAGCAGTTCTTC CSVGWDRARNEQFF
TRBJ1-5 - few TRBV7-2 TGTGCCAGCAGCTTAGACTCGGCGCGAACTCAGCCCCAGCATTTT CASSLDSARTQPQHF
TRBJ2-1 TRBD1 - TRBV5-1 TGCGCCAGCAGCTTGAAACCCCTGACAGGGGTCTACAATGAGCAGTTCTTC CASSLKPLTGVYNEQFF
TRBJ2-2 - - TRBV4-2 TGTGCCAGCAGCCAAGATTGGACCGGGGAGCTGTTTTTT CASSQDWTGELFF
TRBJ2-5 - - TRBV5-6 TGTGCCAGCAGCTCCGGGTCGCAAGAGACCCAGTACTTC CASSSGSQETQYF
TRBJ2-1 TRBD2 many TRBV2 TGTGCCAGCAGTGATGGACGGGGGGGCTACAATGAGCAGTTCTTC CASSDGRGGYNEQFF
TRBJ2-2 TRBD2 - TRBV6-5 TGTGCCAGCAGTTACAACCTAGCGGGGAACACCGGGGAGCTGTTTTTT CASSYNLAGNTGELFF
TRBJ2-6 - few TRBV2 TGTGCCAGCAATCCAACCTCTGGGGCCAACGTCCTGACTTTC CASNPTSGANVLTF
TRBJ2-7 - few TRBV19 TGTGCCAGTAGTGAGCAGGGGCTGTACGAGCAGTACTTC CASSEQGLYEQYF
TRBJ2-3 - few TRBV10-3 TGTGCCACCCAGCCGGAATACACAGATACGCAGTATTTT CATQPEYTDTQYF
TRBJ2-1 - many TRBV7-2 TGTGCCAGCAGCTTAGGTTTCGCCGGGTTGAACTACTACAATGAGCAGTTCTTC CASSLGFAGLNYYNEQFF
TRBJ1-5 - - TRBV7-8 TGTGCCAGCAGCTTAGAGGGGAGAGTTAGCAATCAGCCCCAGCATTTT CASSLEGRVSNQPQHF
TRBJ2-6 - many TRBV5-8 TGTGCCAGCAGCTTGGAGGTAGGGCTGAGGGCCAACGTCCTGACTTTC CASSLEVGLRANVLTF
TRBJ2-1 - few TRBV4-1 TGCGCCAGCAGCCGCATCGGGGGTGAGCAGTTCTTC CASSRIGGEQFF
TRBJ2-2 TRBD1 many TRBV2 TGTGCCAGCAGTACGGGACAGGGAAGGACCGGGGAGCTGTTTTTT CASSTGQGRTGELFF
TRBJ2-1 TRBD2 few TRBV7-9 TGTGCCAGCAGCCGTACCGGGACTAGCGGGAGTGGCACCTACAATGAGCAGTTCTTC CASSRTGTSGSGTYNEQFF
TRBJ2-2 - few TRBV18 TGTGCCAGCTCACCCCGCCCCCGCGGGACCGGGGAGCTGTTTTTT CASSPRPRGTGELFF
TRBJ1-4 - few TRBV5-4 TGTGCCAGCAGCTTGTCGTCGGGACGGCTGTTTTTT CASSLSSGRLFF
TRBJ2-5 - few TRBV9 TGTGCCAGCAGCGTAAGAGGGCTCCAAGAGACCCAGTACTTC CASSVRGLQETQYF
TRBJ2-6 - once TRBV4-3 TGCGCCAGCAGCCAAGAGCCGGGCTCCGATAGGGCCAACGTCCTGACTTTC CASSQEPGSDRANVLTF
TRBJ2-7 TRBD1 - TRBV28 TGTGCCAGCACAAATCCGGGACAGGGCTACGAGCAGTACTTC CASTNPGQGYEQYF
TRBJ2-7 - - TRBV25-1 TGTGCCAGCAGTCAGGAGGGCAGGACCTACGAGCAGTACTTC CASSQEGRTYEQYF
TRBJ2-7 TRBD2 - TRBV11-2 TGTGCCAGCAGCACCGATAGCGGGAGAGGGGGGTACGAGCAGTACTTC CASSTDSGRGGYEQYF
TRBJ1-1 - - TRBV10-3 TGTGCCATCCGCAGGGACGTCGTGAACACTGAAGCTTTCTTT CAIRRDVVNTEAFF
TRBJ1-3 - few TRBV30 TGTGCCTGGAGTGTAAAGGGATTAAACACCATATATTTT CAWSVKGLNTIYF
TRBJ2-7 TRBD2 many TRBV27 TGTGCCAGCAGACCGGGGACTAGCGGGAGAGGCGCGCAGTACTTC CASRPGTSGRGAQYF
TRBJ2-7 - many TRBV9 TGTGCCAGCAGCGTAGCTGGGGACGGGGAGCAGTACTTC CASSVAGDGEQYF
TRBJ2-7 - - TRBV27 TGTGCCAGCAGTCTCCAGACATCTATCTCCTACGAGCAGTACTTC CASSLQTSISYEQYF
TRBJ2-6 - few TRBV29-1 TGCAGCGTTGGAATAAGGAGAGGTGGGGTTTCTGGGGCCAACGTCCTGACTTTC CSVGIRRGGVSGANVLTF
TRBJ1-2 TRBD1 - TRBV29-1 TGCAGCGTTGGACAGGGGCTGGGCTACACCTTC CSVGQGLGYTF
TRBJ2-3 - - TRBV15 TGTGCCACCACCATGGACTCACTTAGCACAGATACGCAGTATTTT CATTMDSLSTDTQYF
TRBJ2-1 - many TRBV18 TGTGCCAGCTCACCATTCGGATTAGAGGTTAACAATGAGCAGTTCTTC CASSPFGLEVNNEQFF